This TCR beta chain derives from a study of blood T cell repertoires in COVID-19. Overall study: The United States, Italy and Spain supplied acute and convalescent COVID-19 samples. PBMCs, B-cell-depleted T cells, or T cells were the source of the cDNA or gDNA that made up the material.

Study processing details: Quantification of nucleated cells was approximated via reference gene primer amplification. The data were produced by immunoSEQ multiplex PCR, yet TCRdb's version contains in-frame clones alone and is incomplete. For V, J and clone size, that table is used; D and trimming come from the DNA. The table lists some 260,000 clones, less than 85% of them singletons. The CDR3 spans 17 residues. With 0 bases clipped from V and 4 bases from J, the junction kept 9 bases outside the gene matches. The germline V gene encodes CDR1 SGHRS and CDR2 YFSETQ. The rearrangement joins TRBV5-1 to TRBJ2-1; TRBD2 matches 8 bases. The sequence was obtained from a woman at least 80 years old with active or convalescent COVID-19. The sequencing sample was made of peripheral blood. The CDR3 is CASSLDMSSGPYNEQFF. The CDR3 nucleotides are TGCGCCAGCAGCTTGGATATGTCTAGCGGGCCGTACAATGAGCAGTTCTTC.